This TCR beta chain was sequenced during a study of CXCR3-negative and CXCR3-positive naive CD8 T cells. On this clonotype: The antigen remains undetermined.

TRB cDNA libraries were made by UMI-labeled 5' RACE. TCRdb reprocessed the 5' RACE reads, with one entry per CDR3 protein and no DNA. This listing includes 65,000 to 95,000 distinct CDR3 sequences. The study's findings and limits: Both naive subsets showed comparably high diversity, and memory CD8+ cells showed much lower diversity. Surface CD5 matched across naive subsets, and TRB CDR3 properties served to infer TCR strength. Post-cryopreservation CXCR3 expression was partly diminished, and the bulk of assays employed fresh PBMCs.

Germline assignment: CDR1 SQVTM and CDR2 ANQGSEA. The CDR3 has 12 residues. The sequencing sample was made of naive CXCR3- CD8+ T cells from blood. The subset was: CD45RO-CCR7+CD27+CD95- naive CD8+ T cells lacking CXCR3 (TNR3-). The chain uses TRBV29-1 and TRBJ1-2; TCRdb proposes TRBD1, but this gene call is untestable without DNA. The source of this sequence is a human donor in good health. Some clones in this sample may be carry-over from other donors' samples. This CDR3 is CSVPDRGYGYTF.